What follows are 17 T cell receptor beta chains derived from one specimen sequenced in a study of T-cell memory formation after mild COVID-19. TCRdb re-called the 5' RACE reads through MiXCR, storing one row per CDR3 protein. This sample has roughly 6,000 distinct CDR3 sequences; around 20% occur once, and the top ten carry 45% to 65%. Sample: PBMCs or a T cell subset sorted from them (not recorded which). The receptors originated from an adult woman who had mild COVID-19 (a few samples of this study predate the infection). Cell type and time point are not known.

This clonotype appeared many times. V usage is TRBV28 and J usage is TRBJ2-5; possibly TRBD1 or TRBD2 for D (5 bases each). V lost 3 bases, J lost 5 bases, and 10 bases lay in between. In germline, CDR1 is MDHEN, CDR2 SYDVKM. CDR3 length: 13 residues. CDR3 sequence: CASSFPGDETQYF. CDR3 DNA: TGTGCCAGCAGTTTTCCTGGGGACGAGACCCAGTACTTC. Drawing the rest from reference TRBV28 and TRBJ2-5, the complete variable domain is DVKVTQSSRYLVKRTGEKVFLECVQDMDHENMFWYRQDPGLGLRLIYFSYDVKMKEKGDIPEGYSVSREKKERFSLILESASTNQTSMYLCASSFPGDETQYFGPGTRLLVL.

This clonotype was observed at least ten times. As DNA, the CDR3 is TGTGCCAGTAGTATTATTCCGGGACACCTCGAAGCTTTCTTT. As protein: CASSIIPGHLEAFF. The V and J genes are TRBV19 and TRBJ1-1; TRBD1 might be the D (6 bases). The CDR3 contains 14 residues. Germline V gives CDR1 LNHDA, CDR2 SQIVND (reference sequence). V was pared by 3 bases and J by 8 bases, with 16 bases between.

This chain's CDR3 is CATSRDVEVLASGGTGELFF. The CDR3 DNA sequence: TGTGCCACCAGCAGAGATGTAGAGGTGTTGGCTAGCGGGGGGACCGGGGAGCTGTTTTTT. This sequence joins TRBV15 and TRBJ2-2; 11 bases are shared with TRBD2. This CDR3 has 20 amino acids. The ends lost 0 bases at V and 5 bases at J; junction bases unmatched: 14. CDR1 and CDR2 from the germline V gene are LNHNV and YYDKDF (reference sequence). The full variable domain, completed using reference TRBV15 and TRBJ2-2, is DAMVIQNPRYQVTQFGKPVTLSCSQTLNHNVMYWYQQKSSQAPKLLFHYYDKDFNNEADTPDNFQSRRPNTSFCFLDIRSPGLGDTAMYLCATSRDVEVLASGGTGELFFGEGSRLTVL.

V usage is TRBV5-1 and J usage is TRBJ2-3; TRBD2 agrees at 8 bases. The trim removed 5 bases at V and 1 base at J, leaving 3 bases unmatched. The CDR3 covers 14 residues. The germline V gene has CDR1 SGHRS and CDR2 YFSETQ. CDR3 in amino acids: CASSRAGGTDTQYF. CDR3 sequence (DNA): TGCGCCAGCAGTAGAGCGGGGGGCACAGATACGCAGTATTTT.

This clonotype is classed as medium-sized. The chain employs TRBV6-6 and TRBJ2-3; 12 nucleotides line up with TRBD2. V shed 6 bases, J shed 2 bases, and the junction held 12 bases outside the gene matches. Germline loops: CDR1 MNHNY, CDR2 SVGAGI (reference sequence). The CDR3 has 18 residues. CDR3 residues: CASRHFFGTSGPTDTQYF. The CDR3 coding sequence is TGTGCCAGCAGGCACTTTTTCGGGACTAGCGGGCCCACAGATACGCAGTATTTT.

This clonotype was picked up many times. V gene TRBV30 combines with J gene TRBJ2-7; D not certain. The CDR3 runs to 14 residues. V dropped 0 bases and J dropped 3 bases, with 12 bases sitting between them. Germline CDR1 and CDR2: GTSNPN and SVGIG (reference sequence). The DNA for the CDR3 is TGTGCCTGGAGTGTTGGTGGGAACCTCTACGAGCAGTACTTC. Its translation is CAWSVGGNLYEQYF.

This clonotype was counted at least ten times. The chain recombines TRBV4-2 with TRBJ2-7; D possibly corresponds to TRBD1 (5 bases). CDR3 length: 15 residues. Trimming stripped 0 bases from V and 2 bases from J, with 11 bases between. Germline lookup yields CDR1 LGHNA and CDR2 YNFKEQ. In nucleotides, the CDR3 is TGTGCCAGCAGCCAAGATGATAAAGGGGCCTACGAGCAGTACTTC. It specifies CASSQDDKGAYEQYF.

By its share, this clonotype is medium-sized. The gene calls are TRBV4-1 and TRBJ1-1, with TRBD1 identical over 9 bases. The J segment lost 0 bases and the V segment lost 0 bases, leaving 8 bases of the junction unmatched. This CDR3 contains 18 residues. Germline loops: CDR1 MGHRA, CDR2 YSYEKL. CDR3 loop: CASSQDGQGNWMNTEAFF. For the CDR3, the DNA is TGCGCCAGCAGCCAAGATGGACAGGGGAATTGGATGAACACTGAAGCTTTCTTT.

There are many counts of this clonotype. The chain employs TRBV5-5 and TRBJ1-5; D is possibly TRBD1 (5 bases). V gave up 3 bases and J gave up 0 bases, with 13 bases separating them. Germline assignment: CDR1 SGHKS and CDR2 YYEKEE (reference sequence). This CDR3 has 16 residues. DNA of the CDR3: TGTGCCAGCAGCTCAATGCAAGGGGCTAGCAATCAGCCCCAGCATTTT. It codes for CASSSMQGASNQPQHF.

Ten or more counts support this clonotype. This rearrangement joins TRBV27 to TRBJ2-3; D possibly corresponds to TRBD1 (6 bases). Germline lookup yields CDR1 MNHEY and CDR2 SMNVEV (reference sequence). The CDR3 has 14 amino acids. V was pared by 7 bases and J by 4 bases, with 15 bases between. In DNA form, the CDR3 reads TGTGCCAGCAAGATAGGACAGTTGCCAGATACGCAGTATTTT. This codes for CASKIGQLPDTQYF.

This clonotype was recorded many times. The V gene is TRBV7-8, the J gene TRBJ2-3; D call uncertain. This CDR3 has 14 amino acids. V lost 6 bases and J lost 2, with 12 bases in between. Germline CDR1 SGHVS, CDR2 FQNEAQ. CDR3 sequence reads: CASRLSTTTDTQYF. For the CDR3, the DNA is TGTGCCAGCAGGCTGTCTACCACCACAGATACGCAGTATTTT.

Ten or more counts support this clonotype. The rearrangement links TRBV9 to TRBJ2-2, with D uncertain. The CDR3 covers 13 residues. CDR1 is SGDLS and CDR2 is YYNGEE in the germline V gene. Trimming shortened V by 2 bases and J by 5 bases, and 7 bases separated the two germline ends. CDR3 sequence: CASSVTGTGELFF. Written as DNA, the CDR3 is TGTGCCAGCAGCGTGACTGGAACCGGGGAGCTGTTTTTT.

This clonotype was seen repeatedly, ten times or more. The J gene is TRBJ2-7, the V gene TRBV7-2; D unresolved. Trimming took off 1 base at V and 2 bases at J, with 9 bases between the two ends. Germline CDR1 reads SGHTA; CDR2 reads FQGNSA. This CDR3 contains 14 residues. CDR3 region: CASSLEVVTYEQYF. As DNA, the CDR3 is TGTGCCAGCAGCTTAGAGGTCGTAACCTACGAGCAGTACTTC.

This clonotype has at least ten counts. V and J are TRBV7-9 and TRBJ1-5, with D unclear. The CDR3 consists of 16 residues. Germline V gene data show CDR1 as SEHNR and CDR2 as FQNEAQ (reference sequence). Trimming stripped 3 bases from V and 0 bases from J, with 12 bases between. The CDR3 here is CASSFNGSYSNQPQHF. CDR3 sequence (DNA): TGTGCCAGCAGCTTCAATGGGTCTTATAGCAATCAGCCCCAGCATTTT.

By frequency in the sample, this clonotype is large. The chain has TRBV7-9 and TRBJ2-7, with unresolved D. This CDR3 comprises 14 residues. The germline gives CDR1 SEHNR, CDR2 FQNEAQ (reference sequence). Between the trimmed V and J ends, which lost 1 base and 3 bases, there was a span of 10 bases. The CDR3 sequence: CASSLVLTDYEQYF. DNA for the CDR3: TGTGCCAGCAGCTTAGTTTTAACAGACTACGAGCAGTACTTC.

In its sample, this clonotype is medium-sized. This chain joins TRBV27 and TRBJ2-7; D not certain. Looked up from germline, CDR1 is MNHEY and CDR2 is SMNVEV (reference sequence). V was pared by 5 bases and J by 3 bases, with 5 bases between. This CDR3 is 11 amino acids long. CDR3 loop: CASSAGYEQYF. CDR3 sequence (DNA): TGTGCCAGCAGTGCAGGCTACGAGCAGTACTTC.

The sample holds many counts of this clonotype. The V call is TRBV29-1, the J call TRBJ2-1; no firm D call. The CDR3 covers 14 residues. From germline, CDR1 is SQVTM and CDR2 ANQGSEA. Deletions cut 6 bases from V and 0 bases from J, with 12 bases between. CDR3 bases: TGCAGCGTGCATCCTACGAGCTCCTACAATGAGCAGTTCTTC. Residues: CSVHPTSSYNEQFF.